The next 23 T cell receptor beta chains were all read from a single sample in a study of CD8+CD57+ T cells in acquired aplastic anemia. CDR3 and TCR beta VDJ profiling relied on genomic DNA as the template. Using its own MiXCR run on the reads, TCRdb lists one record per CDR3 protein. Among around 120,000 distinct CDR3 sequences listed, about 43% were seen once. Sequencing was done on patients that had shown CD8+CD57+ cell expansion by flow cytometry. Sequenced: sorted CD4+, CD8+, or CD8+CD57+ T cells (not recorded which) from PBMCs. These receptors came from a human donor with aplastic anemia.

The sample holds many counts of this clonotype. The CDR3 bases are TGTGCCAGCAGTGGCAGTTCCTCCGGGCAGTACGTC. Residues: CASSGSSSGQYV. The chain recombines TRBV6-1 with TRBJ2-7; no reliable D call. The germline gives CDR1 MNHNS, CDR2 SASEGT. The CDR3 covers 12 residues. Trimming cost V 4 bases and J 9 bases, with 13 bases left between them.

Many counts were recorded for this clonotype. Here the CDR3 DNA reads TGTGCCAGCAGCCGCGGACAGATCAATCAGCCCCAGCATTTT. Translated: CASSRGQINQPQHF. The rearrangement links TRBV7-2 to TRBJ1-5; D might be TRBD1 (6 bases). V was shortened by 5 bases and J by 3 bases, with 11 bases between the two germline ends. Germline loops: CDR1 SGHTA, CDR2 FQGNSA. The CDR3 is made up of 14 amino acids.

V is TRBV21-1 and J is TRBJ1-6; the DNA was not compared with TRBD1, the D call given in the table. TRBV21-1 is noted as a pseudogene. The CDR3 runs 13 residues. CDR3 loop: CASSAMGDSPLHF. The CDR3 nucleotides read TGTGCCAGCAGCGCAATGGGGGATTCACCCCTCCACTTT.

This clonotype was recorded at least ten times. J is TRBJ2-7 and V is TRBV14, with 10 bases fitting TRBD2. The V gene end was trimmed by 1 base and the J gene end by 0 bases; junction bases not matched to a gene: 6. The CDR3 runs 17 residues. Germline V gene lookup returns CDR1 SGHDN and CDR2 FVKESK. CDR3 nucleotides: TGTGCCAGCAGCCAAGGTTTCCTAGCGGGGGACTCCTACGAGCAGTACTTC. Encoded protein: CASSQGFLAGDSYEQYF.

This chain joins TRBV19 and TRBJ1-5; D is possibly TRBD1 (5 bases). Trimming removed 6 bases from V and 3 bases from J, with 12 bases in between. The V gene's germline CDR1 is LNHDA and CDR2 SQIVND (reference sequence). The CDR3 contains 14 residues. DNA for the CDR3: TGTGCCAGTAGAGTTGACAGCTTCAATCAGCCCCAGCATTTT. This encodes CASRVDSFNQPQHF.

This clonotype was seen ten or more times. This sequence joins TRBV20-1 and TRBJ2-1; D is unresolved. The length of the CDR3 is 12 residues. The germline V gene has CDR1 DFQATT and CDR2 SNEGSKA (reference sequence). Trimming left V 3 bases short and J 7 bases short, with 10 bases between. CDR3 bases: TGCAGTGCTAGGTTGCTAACAAATGAGCAGTTCTTC. It translates to CSARLLTNEQFF.

The V gene is TRBV30, the J gene TRBJ1-5, with TRBD1 matching 8 bases. The CDR3 contains 14 residues. Trimming took 2 bases from V and 7 from J; bases not matched to a gene: 7. Germline CDR1 is GTSNPN and CDR2 is SVGIG (reference sequence). CDR3: CAWSLTGARQPQHF. CDR3 coding DNA: TGTGCCTGGAGTTTGACAGGGGCAAGACAGCCCCAGCATTTT. Using reference TRBV30 and TRBJ1-5 for the parts outside the CDR3, the full variable domain is SQTIHQWPATLVQPVGSPLSLECTVEGTSNPNLYWYRQAAGRGLQLLFYSVGIGQISSEVPQNLSASRPQDRQFILSSKKLLLSDSGFYLCAWSLTGARQPQHFGDGTRLSIL.

This clonotype occurred many times. Here the CDR3 DNA reads TGTGCCAGCAGTGAAGCCAGACGCTATGGCTACACCTTC. Residues: CASSEARRYGYTF. This rearrangement joins TRBV2 to TRBJ1-2; D is undetermined. CDR3 length: 13 amino acids. Trimming cost V 0 bases and J 4 bases, with 6 bases left between them. Germline CDR1 SNHLY, CDR2 FYNNEI.

Details on this clonotype: A single base separates this from a much larger clone, so it may be a read error. The chain has TRBV20-1 and TRBJ2-5; D perhaps matches TRBD2 (5 bases). The CDR3 has 15 residues. From germline, CDR1 is DFQATT and CDR2 SNEGSKA (reference sequence). The CDR3 reads CSARDLRRSQGTQYF. In DNA form, the CDR3 reads TGCAGTGCTAGAGATCTGAGGAGGAGCCAAGGGACCCAGTACTTC.

As regards this clonotype: A much more abundant neighbour one base away suggests this may be a read error. This chain joins TRBV11-2 and TRBJ2-7; possible D gene TRBD2, 5 bases. Germline lookup yields CDR1 SGHAT and CDR2 FQNNGV. The length of the CDR3 is 15 residues. The CDR3 loop reads CANSLEGRGSYEQYV. DNA for the CDR3: TGTGCCAACAGCTTAGAAGGCCGGGGTTCCTACGAGCAGTACGTC.

This clonotype was recorded at least ten times. In DNA form, the CDR3 reads TGTGCCAGCAGCACCGGGACAGGGGAAGGTGAAGCTTTCTTT. It translates to CASSTGTGEGEAFF. The V call is TRBV2, the J call TRBJ1-1; 10 nucleotides agree with TRBD1. CDR1 and CDR2 from the germline V gene are SNHLY and FYNNEI. There are 14 residues in the CDR3. Unmatched junction bases numbered 8, after V lost 6 bases and J lost 7 bases.

In the case of this clonotype: A much more abundant neighbour one base away suggests this may be a read error. Likely a read error: the CDR3 ends without its conserved phenylalanine or tryptophan. This chain links TRBV11-2 with TRBJ2-5; D possibly corresponds to TRBD1 (6 bases). The CDR3 runs to 15 residues. V was pared by 5 bases and J by 4 bases, with 17 bases between. Germline loops: CDR1 SGHAT, CDR2 FQNNGV. The CDR3 is CASSPALGAIETQYL. DNA of the CDR3: TGTGCCAGCAGCCCCGCCCTGGGGGCAATAGAGACCCAGTACCTC.

This clonotype was seen many times. This chain connects TRBV10-3 to TRBJ1-1, with 9 positions matching TRBD1. Germline V gene lookup returns CDR1 ENHRY and CDR2 SYGVKD. The CDR3 spans 17 residues. V shed 3 bases, J shed 5 bases, and the junction held 13 bases outside the gene matches. CDR3: CAISEQTGGYLGTEAFF. DNA of the CDR3: TGTGCCATCAGTGAACAAACAGGGGGCTATCTTGGGACTGAAGCTTTCTTT.

This clonotype has at least ten counts. The rearrangement links TRBV19 to TRBJ1-5, with 9 bases lining up with TRBD1. The CDR3 covers 17 residues. V shed 4 bases, J shed 0 bases, and the junction held 7 bases outside the gene matches. CDR1 and CDR2 (germline): LNHDA, SQIVND (reference sequence). CDR3 in DNA: TGTGCCAGTAGTAGTGGGACAGGGCTTTTTAGCAATCAGCCCCAGCATTTT. Its translation is CASSSGTGLFSNQPQHF.

This clonotype was detected many times. The chain uses TRBV20-1 and TRBJ1-6, with 7 bases identical to TRBD1. The CDR3 runs to 15 residues. Germline V gene lookup returns CDR1 DFQATT and CDR2 SNEGSKA (reference sequence). V dropped 1 base and J dropped 10; count of bases not matched to a gene: 10. CDR3 sequence (DNA): TGCAGTGCTAGAGTACGACAGGGATCAGGATCACCCCTCCACTTT. Translation: CSARVRQGSGSPLHF.

This clonotype appeared many times. The chain combines TRBV11-1 with TRBJ1-1; D possibly corresponds to TRBD1 (5 bases). Per germline, CDR1 SGHAT and CDR2 FQDESV (reference sequence). Deletions cut 4 bases from V and 7 bases from J, with 13 bases between. The CDR3 is 13 amino acids. The CDR3 DNA is TGTGCCAGCAGCTCCGGGACTTCCAATGAAGCTTTCTTT. Amino acid sequence: CASSSGTSNEAFF.

The J gene is TRBJ2-3, the V gene TRBV20-1, with unresolved D. CDR1 DFQATT and CDR2 SNEGSKA come from the germline V gene (reference sequence). The CDR3 contains 12 residues. V lost 6 bases to trimming and J lost 4 bases, with 11 bases between them. The CDR3 here is CSATTGPDTQYF. CDR3 DNA: TGCAGTGCCACCACCGGGCCAGATACGCAGTATTTT.

This clonotype has ten or more counts. V usage is TRBV7-9 and J usage is TRBJ1-2; weak D call: TRBD1 (6 bases). CDR3 length equals 15 residues. V shed 1 base and J shed 8 bases, with 17 bases lying between them. Germline loops: CDR1 SEHNR, CDR2 FQNEAQ (reference sequence). CDR3 sequence (DNA): TGTGCCAGCAGCTTAGAGGGGGGCATAACGCGAGGCTACACCTTC. Translating it yields CASSLEGGITRGYTF.

J is TRBJ1-6 and V is TRBV27, with TRBD1 matching over 8 bases. From germline, CDR1 is MNHEY and CDR2 SMNVEV (reference sequence). V was pared by 2 bases and J by 6 bases, with 6 bases of the junction left unmatched. The CDR3 is made up of 16 amino acids. The CDR3 coding sequence is TGTGCCAGCAGTTTACGACAGGGGCGGACTAATTCACCCCTCCACTTT. Its translation is CASSLRQGRTNSPLHF.

This clonotype was observed at least ten times. The V and J genes are TRBV19 and TRBJ1-5; D may be TRBD1 (6 bases). Looked up from germline, CDR1 is LNHDA and CDR2 is SQIVND (reference sequence). With 6 bases removed from V and 2 bases from J, the gap between germline ends came to 14 bases. This CDR3 region has 15 residues. The CDR3 DNA follows: TGTGCCAGTAGGACTAAGGGGGGCGGCAATCAGCCCCAGCATTTT. Translating it yields CASRTKGGGNQPQHF. Complete variable domain (other parts from reference TRBV19 and TRBJ1-5): DGGITQSPKYLFRKEGQNVTLSCEQNLNHDAMYWYRQDPGQGLRLIYYSQIVNDFQKGDIAEGYSVSREKKESFPLTVTSAQKNPTAFYLCASRTKGGGNQPQHFGDGTRLSIL.

This clonotype was seen only a few times. The chain recombines TRBV18 with TRBJ1-1; TRBD1 might be the D (6 bases). The germline V and J ends were trimmed by 6 bases and 3 bases, with 11 bases remaining between them. The CDR3 totals 13 residues. Germline V CDR1 and CDR2: KGHSH, LQKENI. The CDR3 here is CASSGQKDTEAFF. The DNA of the CDR3 is TGTGCCAGCTCCGGACAGAAGGACACTGAAGCTTTCTTT.

Worth noting for this clonotype: A much larger clone differs from this one at a single base, so this may be a read error. The genes are TRBV7-9 and TRBJ1-1; the match to TRBD1 covers 7 bases. In germline, CDR1 is SEHNR, CDR2 FQNEAQ (reference sequence). The CDR3 loop spans 15 amino acids. In nucleotides, the CDR3 is TGTGCCCGCAGCCGCCCGGACAGGATGAACACTGAAGCTTTCTTT. Translated, it gives CARSRPDRMNTEAFF.

About this clonotype itself: The junction departs from the called germline gene at one end, perhaps through a read error. The CDR3 here is CASGLDLESLQQETQYF. CDR3 nucleotides: TGTGCCAGCGGCTTAGATTTGGAGTCACTTCAACAAGAGACCCAGTACTTC. V and J are TRBV11-2 and TRBJ2-5; D is undetermined. CDR1 and CDR2 from the germline V gene are SGHAT and FQNNGV. This CDR3 has 17 amino acids.